These T cell receptor beta chains were read from a single sample in a study of cytomegalovirus exposure and HLA in healthy donors. The repertoire was sequenced with immunoSEQ multiplex PCR; TCRdb's copy has only in-frame clones and lacks some. The sample yields about 63,000 clones, approximately 92% seen once. Sequenced material: PBMCs. The receptor set was obtained from a woman aged 30 to 39 in good health and CMV-seropositive. Each CDR3 is given with its conserved first and last residue. Each record gives: CDR3 protein, CDR3 DNA, clone size, J gene, D gene, V gene. A D gene is named only where the DNA matches it firmly. Size tells how often a clone was seen (once, few, many) or the class of an expanded clone, and some rows leave it out.

CASSQGTDFGKLFF,TGTGCCAGCAGCCAGGGGACAGACTTCGGAAAACTGTTTTTT,once,TRBJ1-4,TRBD1,TRBV5-4
CASSPVVYEQYF,TGTGCCAGCAGTCCTGTCGTCTACGAGCAGTACTTC,NA,TRBJ2-7,NA,TRBV28
CASSRTGGYEQYF,TGTGCCAGCAGCCGGACGGGGGGCTACGAGCAGTACTTC,NA,TRBJ2-7,TRBD2,TRBV27
CASSPRTGIVNEKLFF,TGTGCCAGCAGCCCGCGTACAGGGATTGTTAATGAAAAACTGTTTTTT,NA,TRBJ1-4,NA,TRBV9
CASRRTSSSYNEQFF,TGTGCCAGCAGGAGGACTAGCTCGTCCTACAATGAGCAGTTCTTC,NA,TRBJ2-1,TRBD2,TRBV9
CASSQDWQGALSGAPNEQFF,TGTGCCAGCAGCCAAGACTGGCAGGGGGCGCTCTCGGGAGCACCGAATGAGCAGTTCTTC,NA,TRBJ2-1,TRBD1,TRBV4-2
CASSSWWLAEQETQYF,TGTGCCAGTAGTAGTTGGTGGCTAGCGGAACAAGAGACCCAGTACTTC,NA,TRBJ2-5,TRBD2,TRBV19
CASSTMRDRSYEQYF,TGTGCCAGCAGCACCATGAGGGACAGAAGTTACGAGCAGTACTTC,NA,TRBJ2-7,TRBD1,TRBV6-5
CASSKTGVYEQYF,TGTGCCAGTAGTAAAACAGGGGTTTACGAGCAGTACTTC,NA,TRBJ2-7,TRBD1,TRBV19
CASSEPPLTGRRITDTQYF,TGTGCCAGCAGTGAACCCCCCTTGACAGGGCGTCGTATTACAGATACGCAGTATTTT,NA,TRBJ2-3,TRBD1,TRBV2
CASSQAGTGTYEQYF,TGCGCCAGCAGCCAAGCCGGGACAGGGACCTACGAGCAGTACTTC,NA,TRBJ2-7,TRBD1,TRBV4-1
CASSYSYSYEQYF,TGTGCCAGCAGTTACTCCTACTCCTACGAGCAGTACTTC,NA,TRBJ2-7,NA,TRBV6-5
CASSLMPSGRAYEQYF,TGTGCCAGCAGCTTGATGCCCAGCGGGAGGGCTTACGAGCAGTACTTC,once,TRBJ2-7,TRBD2,TRBV5-4
CASSHYDRYEQYF,TGTGCCAGCAGCCACTACGACAGATACGAGCAGTACTTC,NA,TRBJ2-7,NA,TRBV5-6
CATGGNEQFF,TGTGCCACCGGGGGCAATGAGCAGTTCTTC,few,TRBJ2-1,NA,TRBV2
CASSPWTGNYGYTF,TGTGCCAGCAGTCCTTGGACAGGGAACTATGGCTACACCTTC,once,TRBJ1-2,TRBD1,TRBV27
CASSPSGLAGDEQYF,TGTGCCAGCAGCCCATCTGGACTAGCGGGAGACGAGCAGTACTTC,few,TRBJ2-7,TRBD2,TRBV7-6
CASSHETGSDTEAFF,TGTGCCAGCAGCCATGAAACAGGGTCGGACACTGAAGCTTTCTTT,NA,TRBJ1-1,NA,TRBV7-9
CASSPSGTGVSPLHF,TGTGCCAGCAGCCCATCCGGGACAGGCGTCTCACCCCTCCACTTT,NA,TRBJ1-6,TRBD1,TRBV7-9
CATLHGSRNTEAFF,TGTGCCACCCTTCATGGGTCTAGGAACACTGAAGCTTTCTTT,NA,TRBJ1-1,NA,TRBV28
CASSPEGRASPLHF,TGTGCCAGCAGTCCCGAGGGGAGGGCCTCACCCCTCCACTTT,few,TRBJ1-6,NA,TRBV2
CASSLGLAVGDTQYF,TGTGCCAGCAGCTTGGGACTAGCGGTGGGAGATACGCAGTATTTT,NA,TRBJ2-3,TRBD2,TRBV5-4
CAAPRSGSKTEQYF,TGTGCCGCACCAAGAAGTGGTAGTAAAACCGAGCAGTACTTC,few,TRBJ2-7,NA,TRBV30
CASSQDQTGATNEKLFF,TGCGCCAGCAGCCAAGATCAGACAGGGGCAACTAATGAAAAACTGTTTTTT,NA,TRBJ1-4,TRBD1,TRBV4-1
CASSQDFGTGELFF,TGCGCCAGCAGCCAAGATTTCGGGACCGGGGAGCTGTTTTTT,NA,TRBJ2-2,NA,TRBV4-1
CASSFYGSSYNEQFF,TGTGCCAGCAGCTTTTACGGGAGCTCCTACAATGAGCAGTTCTTC,NA,TRBJ2-1,NA,TRBV5-4
CASSRGVDEQYF,TGTGCCAGCAGTAGAGGAGTTGACGAGCAGTACTTC,NA,TRBJ2-7,NA,TRBV6-5
CASSLDAGQSGYTF,TGTGCCAGCAGCTTGGATGCAGGCCAAAGCGGCTACACCTTC,NA,TRBJ1-2,NA,TRBV5-5
CASSIRTGAGRDTQYF,TGTGCCAGCTCAATCCGAACAGGTGCCGGTCGAGATACGCAGTATTTT,NA,TRBJ2-3,NA,TRBV18
CASSSPGTSRSTDTQYF,TGTGCCAGCAGCTCCCCGGGGACTAGCAGGAGCACAGATACGCAGTATTTT,NA,TRBJ2-3,TRBD2,TRBV13
CAWRRPGLRNTGELFF,TGTGCCTGGAGACGACCGGGACTGAGGAACACCGGGGAGCTGTTTTTT,NA,TRBJ2-2,NA,TRBV30
CASSPTTLSTEAFF,TGTGCCAGCAGTCCGACAACCCTGAGCACTGAAGCTTTCTTT,NA,TRBJ1-1,NA,TRBV7-9
CASTLLGTSGSTDTQYF,TGTGCCAGCACCCTACTTGGGACTAGCGGGAGCACAGATACGCAGTATTTT,NA,TRBJ2-3,TRBD2,TRBV11-1
CASSPSPYAASYNEQFF,TGTGCCAGCTCACCCTCTCCATACGCGGCCTCCTACAATGAGCAGTTCTTC,NA,TRBJ2-1,NA,TRBV18
CASSMWDNSYEQYF,TGTGCCAGTAGTATGTGGGACAACTCCTACGAGCAGTACTTC,NA,TRBJ2-7,NA,TRBV19
CASSRVGRGAGYGYTF,TGTGCCAGCAGCCGGGTGGGCAGGGGAGCTGGGTATGGCTACACCTTC,NA,TRBJ1-2,NA,TRBV7-9
CASSVGGGLAGSQWHEQFF,TGTGCCAGCAGCGTAGGGGGGGGACTAGCGGGCTCCCAGTGGCATGAGCAGTTCTTC,NA,TRBJ2-1,TRBD2,TRBV9
CASSRDRSYEQYF,TGTGCCAGCAGTCGGGACAGATCCTACGAGCAGTACTTC,NA,TRBJ2-7,TRBD1,TRBV6-5
CASSPDREDNIQYF,TGCGCCAGCAGCCCGGACAGGGAAGACAACATTCAGTACTTC,NA,TRBJ2-4,TRBD1,TRBV5-1
CASSQLETQYF,TGTGCCAGCTCACAGCTTGAGACCCAGTACTTC,NA,TRBJ2-5,NA,TRBV18
CASSVGNSGRYPNEQYF,TGTGCCAGCAGCGTAGGAAATAGCGGGAGGTATCCTAACGAGCAGTACTTC,NA,TRBJ2-7,TRBD2,TRBV9
CASSESDISGNTIYF,TGCGCCAGCAGTGAGTCCGACATCTCTGGAAACACCATATATTTT,NA,TRBJ1-3,NA,TRBV10-1
CASHKRRQGRSYEQYF,TGCGCCAGCCATAAGAGAAGACAGGGGAGATCCTACGAGCAGTACTTC,NA,TRBJ2-7,TRBD1,TRBV23-1
CASSPTGLVYEQYF,TGTGCCAGTAGTCCGACAGGACTAGTCTACGAGCAGTACTTC,NA,TRBJ2-7,NA,TRBV19
CASSPGTGEVTEAFF,TGTGCCAGCAGTCCCGGGACAGGGGAGGTCACTGAAGCTTTCTTT,NA,TRBJ1-1,TRBD1,TRBV28
CASSFRGALNEQFF,TGTGCCAGCAGCTTTCGGGGGGCGCTGAATGAGCAGTTCTTC,NA,TRBJ2-1,NA,TRBV5-4
CASSLAGQARGEKLFF,TGTGCCAGCAGCTTAGCCGGACAGGCTCGCGGTGAAAAACTGTTTTTT,NA,TRBJ1-4,TRBD1,TRBV7-9
CASSEQGRGETQYF,TGTGCCAGCAGTGAACAGGGGAGAGGGGAGACCCAGTACTTC,NA,TRBJ2-5,NA,TRBV6-1
CASSLRRASGNGQFF,TGTGCCAGCAGCTTAAGAAGGGCTAGCGGCAATGGGCAGTTCTTC,NA,TRBJ2-1,TRBD2,TRBV7-3
CASSQVQGVGETQYF,TGCGCCAGCAGCCAAGTACAGGGGGTAGGGGAGACCCAGTACTTC,NA,TRBJ2-5,TRBD1,TRBV4-1
CASSLEGGASGSDEQYF,TGTGCCAGCAGCTTAGAGGGGGGCGCTAGCGGGAGCGATGAGCAGTACTTC,NA,TRBJ2-7,TRBD2,TRBV11-2
CASSLSTSRDSVQYF,TGTGCCAGCAGCTTGTCCACTAGCCGGGATTCAGTGCAGTACTTC,NA,TRBJ2-7,NA,TRBV5-4
CASRPSGVSTDTQYF,TGTGCCAGCAGACCTAGCGGGGTAAGCACAGATACGCAGTATTTT,once,TRBJ2-3,TRBD2,TRBV28
CASSLIAGRGAYEQYF,TGCGCCAGCAGCTTGATCGCTGGACGGGGGGCCTACGAGCAGTACTTC,NA,TRBJ2-7,TRBD2,TRBV5-1
CASSWTWDSSTDTQYF,TGTGCCAGCAGCTGGACCTGGGACTCTAGCACAGATACGCAGTATTTT,NA,TRBJ2-3,NA,TRBV4-2
CASRRYGALEAAFYEQYF,TGTGCCAGCAGGCGTTATGGCGCCCTCGAAGCGGCCTTCTACGAGCAGTACTTC,NA,TRBJ2-7,NA,TRBV27
CASSISGSSYNEQFF,TGTGCCAGTAGTATATCGGGAAGCTCCTACAATGAGCAGTTCTTC,NA,TRBJ2-1,NA,TRBV19